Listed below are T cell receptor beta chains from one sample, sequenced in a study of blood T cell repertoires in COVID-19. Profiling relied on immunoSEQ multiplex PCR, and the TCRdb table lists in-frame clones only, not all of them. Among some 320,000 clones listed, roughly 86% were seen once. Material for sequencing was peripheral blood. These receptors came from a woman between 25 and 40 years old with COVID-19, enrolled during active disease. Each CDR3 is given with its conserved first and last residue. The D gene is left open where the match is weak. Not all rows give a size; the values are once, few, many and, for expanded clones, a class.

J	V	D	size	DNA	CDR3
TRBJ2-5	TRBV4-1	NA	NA	TGCGCCAGCAGCCCCGGGCCCGGGGATGGGGGGGAGACCCAGTACTTC	CASSPGPGDGGETQYF
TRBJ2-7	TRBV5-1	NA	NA	TGCGCCAGCAGCTACTATTCCTACGAGCAGTACTTC	CASSYYSYEQYF
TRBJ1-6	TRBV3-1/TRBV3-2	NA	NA	TGTGCCAGCAGCCGAGACCAGGGGCCTAGGAATTCACCCCTCCACTTT	CASSRDQGPRNSPLHF
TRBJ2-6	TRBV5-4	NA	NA	TGTGCCAGCAGCTTCAAGGTTGGCAGGGCGAGAAGTGGGGCCAACGTCCTGACTTTC	CASSFKVGRARSGANVLTF
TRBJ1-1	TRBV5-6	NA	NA	TGTGCCAGCAGCCCTGGGGGAGGGTGGCTCACTGAAGCTTTCTTT	CASSPGGGWLTEAFF
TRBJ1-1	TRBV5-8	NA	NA	TGTGCCAGCAGCTCGTTTGGGCTCCCGACTGAAGCTTTCTTT	CASSSFGLPTEAFF
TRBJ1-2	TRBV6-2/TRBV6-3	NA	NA	TGTGCCAGCAGTCATACAGGGTCTGGTGGCTACACCTTC	CASSHTGSGGYTF
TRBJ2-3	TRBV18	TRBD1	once	TGTGCCAGCTCACCAATGAGCGCCGAGACAGGGTTAGATACGCAGTATTTT	CASSPMSAETGLDTQYF
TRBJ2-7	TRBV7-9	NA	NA	TGTGCCAGCAGCTTCGGACAGATTTACGAGCAGTACTTC	CASSFGQIYEQYF
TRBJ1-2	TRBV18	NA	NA	TGTGCCAGCTCACCGTCAGGGGACTATGGCTACACCTTC	CASSPSGDYGYTF
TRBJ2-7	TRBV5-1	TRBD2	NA	TGCGCCAGCAGGGGAGGGACTAGCGGGGACGAGCAGTACTTC	CASRGGTSGDEQYF
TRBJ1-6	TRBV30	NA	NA	TGTGCCTGGAGTGTGCAGGGAAATAATTCACCCCTCCACTTT	CAWSVQGNNSPLHF
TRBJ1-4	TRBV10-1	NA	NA	TGCGCCAGCTCTCCACGACAGAATGAAAAACTGTTTTTT	CASSPRQNEKLFF
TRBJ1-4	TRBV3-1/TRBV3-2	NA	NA	TGTGCCAGCAGCCGCCCAGGCCCGAGACAGAATCAAGCAACTAATGAAAAACTGTTTTTT	CASSRPGPRQNQATNEKLFF
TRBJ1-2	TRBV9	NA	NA	TGTGCCAGCAGCGTACCCGGGATTAGCTATGGCTACACCTTC	CASSVPGISYGYTF
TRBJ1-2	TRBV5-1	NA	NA	TGCGCCAGCAGTGGACAACAAACCACTGGCTATGGCTACACCTTC	CASSGQQTTGYGYTF
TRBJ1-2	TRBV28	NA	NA	TGTGCCAGCCACGGGGACTATGGCTACACCTTC	CASHGDYGYTF
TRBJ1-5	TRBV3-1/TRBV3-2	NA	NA	TGTGCCAGCAGCCAAGGCGGAGGGACGGGGCTTTTGGGCAATCAGCCCCAGCATTTT	CASSQGGGTGLLGNQPQHF
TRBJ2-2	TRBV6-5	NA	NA	TGTGCCAGCATACAGTCGAACACCGGGGAGCTGTTTTTT	CASIQSNTGELFF
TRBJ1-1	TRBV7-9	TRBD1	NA	TGTGCCAGCAGCTTAGAGGTGGACAGGGTCGAAGCTTTCTTT	CASSLEVDRVEAFF
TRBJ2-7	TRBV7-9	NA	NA	TGTGCCAGCAGCTCCACCTACGGGACAAAGACCGGGGAGCAGTACTTC	CASSSTYGTKTGEQYF
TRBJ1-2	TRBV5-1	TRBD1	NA	TGCGCCAGCAGCTCGACAGGGTTGGGAGGCTACACCTTC	CASSSTGLGGYTF
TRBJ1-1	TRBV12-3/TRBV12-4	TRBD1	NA	TGTGCCCAAGACAGGGACGACACTGAAGCTTTCTTT	CAQDRDDTEAFF
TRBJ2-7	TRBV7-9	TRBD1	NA	TGTGCCAGCAGCTTATCCGGGACAGGGACCTACGAGCAGTACTTC	CASSLSGTGTYEQYF
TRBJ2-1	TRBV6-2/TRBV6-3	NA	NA	TGTGCCAGCAGCTCCCCGTTGACTAGTTCTGAGCAGTTCTTC	CASSSPLTSSEQFF
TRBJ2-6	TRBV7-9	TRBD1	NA	TGTGCCAGCAGCTTAGACAGGGGGTCTGGGGCCAACGTCCTGACTTTC	CASSLDRGSGANVLTF
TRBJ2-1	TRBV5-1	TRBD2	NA	TGCGCCAGCAGCTTGGGTCTAGCGGTCTACAATGAGCAGTTCTTC	CASSLGLAVYNEQFF
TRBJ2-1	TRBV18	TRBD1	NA	TGTGCCAGCTCCCAGGACAGGGCGCGAAACGATGAGCAGTTCTTC	CASSQDRARNDEQFF
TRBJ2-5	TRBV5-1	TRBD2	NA	TGCGCCAGCAGGCGGGGTAGCGGGGTTCAAGAGACCCAGTACTTC	CASRRGSGVQETQYF
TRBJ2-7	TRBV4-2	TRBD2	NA	TGTGCCAGCAGCCAAGAGGCCGGGGCTAGAGGACTAGGGGAGCAGTACTTC	CASSQEAGARGLGEQYF
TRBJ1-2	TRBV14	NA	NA	TGTGCCAGCAGCCAAGATCAGGGATTCTATGGCTACACCTTC	CASSQDQGFYGYTF
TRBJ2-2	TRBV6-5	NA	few	TGTGCCAGCAGTTTCCGGGGGGCGGGCACCGGGGAGCTGTTTTTT	CASSFRGAGTGELFF
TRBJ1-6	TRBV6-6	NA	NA	TGTGCCAGCAATCTAGGCGTAATAGCTTCACCCCTCCACTTT	CASNLGVIASPLHF
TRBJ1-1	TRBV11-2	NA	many	TGTGCCAGCAGCTTAAACAATGAAAACACTGAAGCTTTCTTT	CASSLNNENTEAFF
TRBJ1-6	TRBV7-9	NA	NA	TGTGCCAGCAGCCTTACAGGGCGCAATTCACCCCTCCACTTT	CASSLTGRNSPLHF
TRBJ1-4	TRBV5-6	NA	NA	TGTGCCAGCTCCTCCGAGGGCAGCCTTAATGAAAAACTGTTTTTT	CASSSEGSLNEKLFF
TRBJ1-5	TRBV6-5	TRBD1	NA	TGTGCCAGCAGGGGGACAGACAATAGCAATCAGCCCCAGCATTTT	CASRGTDNSNQPQHF
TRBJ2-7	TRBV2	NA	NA	TGTGCCAGCAGCCCCACATACGAGCAGTACTTC	CASSPTYEQYF
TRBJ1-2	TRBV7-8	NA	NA	TGTGCCAGCGGCGAGCGTTCCGGCTACACCTTC	CASGERSGYTF
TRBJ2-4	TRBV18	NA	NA	TGTGCCAGCTCACCACAGGGGAACATTCAGTACTTC	CASSPQGNIQYF
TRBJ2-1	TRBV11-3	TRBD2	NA	TGTGCCAGCAGCTACCAAATAGCGGGCTCCTACAATGAGCAGTTCTTC	CASSYQIAGSYNEQFF
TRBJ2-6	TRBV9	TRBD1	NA	TGTGCCAGCAGCGTACGGGACAGGTCCGGGGCCAACGTCCTGACTTTC	CASSVRDRSGANVLTF
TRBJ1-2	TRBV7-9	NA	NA	TGTGCCAGCAGCTTACTTTCTACCGCTCGCTACACCTTC	CASSLLSTARYTF
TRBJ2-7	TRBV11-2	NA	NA	TGTGCCAGCAGCCTCCTAGGCACCTCCTACGAGCAGTACTTC	CASSLLGTSYEQYF
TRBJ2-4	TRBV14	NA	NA	TGTGCCAGCAGCCGGGACTCCCTAGCCAAAAACATTCAGTACTTC	CASSRDSLAKNIQYF
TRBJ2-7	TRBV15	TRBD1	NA	TGTGCCACCAGCAGAGATGGGCGGACAGGGGAATTAGCGCAGTACTTC	CATSRDGRTGELAQYF
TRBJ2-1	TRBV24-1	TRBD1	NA	TGTGCCACCAGTGATACGACAGGGCCCCCGGGCTACAATGAGCAGTTCTTC	CATSDTTGPPGYNEQFF
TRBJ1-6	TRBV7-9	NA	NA	TGTGCCAGCACCTCCTCAACGGATTCACCCCTCCACTTT	CASTSSTDSPLHF
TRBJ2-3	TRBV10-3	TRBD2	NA	TGTGCCATCAGTGTGAAGGGACTAGCATCAGATACGCAGTATTTT	CAISVKGLASDTQYF
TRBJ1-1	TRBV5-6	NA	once	TGTGCCAGCAGACAAGGGGGTCGGGTCACTGAAGCTTTCTTT	CASRQGGRVTEAFF
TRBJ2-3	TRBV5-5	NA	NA	TGTGCCAGCAGCCTGGTGATAATTGGGGGCTATTACACAGATACGCAGTATTTT	CASSLVIIGGYYTDTQYF
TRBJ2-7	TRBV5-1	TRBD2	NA	TGCGCCAGCAGCGGGCGACTAGCGGAGAACGAGCAGTACTTC	CASSGRLAENEQYF
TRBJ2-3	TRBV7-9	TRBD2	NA	TGTGCCAGCAGCGGATGGACTAGCTCCACAGATACGCAGTATTTT	CASSGWTSSTDTQYF